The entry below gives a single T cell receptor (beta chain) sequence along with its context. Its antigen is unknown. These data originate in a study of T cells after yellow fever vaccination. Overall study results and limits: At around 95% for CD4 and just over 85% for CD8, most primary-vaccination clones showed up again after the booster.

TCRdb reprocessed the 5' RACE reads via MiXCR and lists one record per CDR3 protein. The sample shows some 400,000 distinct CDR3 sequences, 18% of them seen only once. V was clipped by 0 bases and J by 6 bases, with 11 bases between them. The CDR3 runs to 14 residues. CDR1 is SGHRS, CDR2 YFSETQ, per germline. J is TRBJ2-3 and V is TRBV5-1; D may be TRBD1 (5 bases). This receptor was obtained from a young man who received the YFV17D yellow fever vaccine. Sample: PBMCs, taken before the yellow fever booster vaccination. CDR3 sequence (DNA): TGCGCCAGCAGCTTGGAACAGGTGGTGGATACGCAGTATTTT. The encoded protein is CASSLEQVVDTQYF.